Listed here is a single T cell receptor (beta chain). The data are from a study of blood T cell repertoires in COVID-19. Turning to the study itself: T cells, B-cell-depleted T cells, or PBMCs supplied cDNA or gDNA.

Participant ages covered about 18 to 89 years across approximately 25 US areas. Clinical history as reported by participants underpinned cohort assignment. Before being deemed recovered, Cohort 3 donors had two negative PCRs, clearance, or symptom resolution. The assay was immunoSEQ multiplex PCR, and TCRdb's table has in-frame clones only and misses some. The sample has fewer than 250,000 clones; approximately 84% are singletons. J was trimmed by 0 bases and V by 4 bases; bases with no gene match: 10. CDR1 and CDR2 (germline): SGHVS, FQNEAQ. The CDR3 runs 17 residues. The genes are TRBV7-8 and TRBJ1-1; TRBD1 matches 8 bases. The sample taken for sequencing was PBMCs or T cells enriched from blood (not recorded which). The TCR was taken from a woman aged 25 to 39 who had recovered from COVID-19. The CDR3, as DNA: TGTGCCAGCAGCTCCAGGGGGCCGGGCCTCATGAACACTGAAGCTTTCTTT. Translation: CASSSRGPGLMNTEAFF.